This T cell receptor beta chain appears in the sequencing data of a study of Ad26.COV2.S vaccination and SARS-CoV-2 variants. Assay used: immunoSEQ multiplex PCR; TCRdb lists only in-frame clones, some missing. The sample includes under 500,000 clones, around 92% of them seen just once. Stated treatment: around 19 received Ad26.COV2.S at low or high dose, single or two shots; about 5 received placebo; per-sample allocation not given. The investigators took samples on day 63 after the first vaccine or placebo injection. Germline V CDR1 and CDR2: KGHSH, LQKENI. The CDR3 contains 15 residues. With 2 bases clipped from V and 2 bases from J, the junction kept 5 bases outside the gene matches.

V and J are TRBV18 and TRBJ2-7; TRBD1 matches 8 bases. The sample was peripheral blood, taken in a trial of Ad26.COV2.S vaccine versus placebo. The sequence was collected from a person aged 18-60 years who received the Ad26.COV2.S COVID-19 vaccine or a placebo. The CDR3 loop reads CASSPRGQVTYEQYF. The CDR3 DNA follows: TGTGCCAGCTCACCAAGGGGACAGGTCACCTACGAGCAGTACTTC. The full variable domain, rest sourced from reference TRBV18 and TRBJ2-7, is NAGVMQNPRHLVRRRGQEARLRCSPMKGHSHVYWYRQLPEEGLKFMVYLQKENIIDESGMPKERFSAEFPKEGPSILRIQQVVRGDSAAYFCASSPRGQVTYEQYFGPGTRLTVT.